The 27 T cell receptor beta chains presented below share a single source sample, sequenced in a study of identifying expanded T cells in peripheral blood. Assay: immunoSEQ multiplex PCR; the TCRdb copy retains only in-frame clones and omits some. Found here are 100,000 or so clones, more than 70% of them singletons; the top ten hold about 14%. The sample consisted of blood. The receptors come from a person between 18 and 75 years old in good health.

The V and J genes are TRBV5-8 and TRBJ1-1, with D maybe TRBD1 (5 bases). The CDR3 spans 12 residues. Germline V gene sequence: CDR1 SGHTS, CDR2 YDEGEE. V was clipped by 5 bases and J by 8 bases, with 13 bases between them. CDR3 residues: CASRERGPEAFF. The DNA of the CDR3 is TGTGCCAGCAGGGAAAGGGGTCCCGAAGCTTTCTTT.

V is TRBV28 and J is TRBJ2-7, with a weak D call TRBD2 (5 bases). The germline V and J ends were trimmed by 5 bases and 3 bases, with 8 bases remaining between them. Germline lookup yields CDR1 MDHEN and CDR2 SYDVKM. CDR3 size: 12 residues. CDR3 sequence reads: CASSLAFYEQYF. The CDR3 DNA sequence: TGTGCCAGCAGTCTAGCCTTCTACGAGCAGTACTTC.

This rearrangement joins TRBV5-1 to TRBJ2-7; tentatively, D is TRBD2 (6 bases). The CDR3 contains 17 residues. The germline CDR1 and CDR2 sequences are SGHRS and YFSETQ. V dropped 1 base and J dropped 3 bases, with 20 bases sitting between them. The CDR3 protein is CASSLSLSGGISYEQYF. CDR3 DNA sequence: TGCGCCAGCAGCTTGAGCTTGTCGGGCGGGATCAGCTACGAGCAGTACTTC.

This chain connects TRBV4-3 to TRBJ2-5, with 12 bases that match TRBD2. In germline, CDR1 is LGHNA, CDR2 YSLEER. The V gene end was trimmed by 0 bases and the J gene end by 2 bases; junction bases not matched to a gene: 7. This CDR3 is built from 18 residues. CDR3: CASSQEVTSGGPQETQYF. CDR3 nucleotide sequence: TGCGCCAGCAGCCAAGAGGTCACTAGCGGGGGGCCTCAAGAGACCCAGTACTTC.

The chain carries TRBV28 and TRBJ1-5; D unresolved. V gave up 6 bases and J gave up 7 bases, with 7 bases separating them. This CDR3 is 11 amino acids long. Germline values: CDR1 MDHEN, CDR2 SYDVKM. The CDR3 spells CASSYLQPQHF. CDR3 bases: TGTGCCAGCAGCTACTTACAGCCCCAGCATTTT.

The V call is TRBV19, the J call TRBJ1-4, with TRBD1 matching over 7 bases. The CDR3 totals 17 residues. With 1 base clipped from V and 3 bases from J, the junction kept 8 bases outside the gene matches. Germline V CDR1 and CDR2: LNHDA, SQIVND (reference sequence). The CDR3 bases are TGTGCCAGTAGTATAGTTTTTAGTGGGACAGCTAATGAAAAACTGTTTTTT. It specifies CASSIVFSGTANEKLFF.

The J gene is TRBJ2-7, the V gene TRBV29-1, with D maybe TRBD1 (6 bases). Germline assignment: CDR1 SQVTM and CDR2 ANQGSEA. There are 12 residues in the CDR3. Trimming pared 7 bases from V and 3 bases from J, leaving 13 bases between. CDR3 in amino acids: CSAWTDVYEQYF. The CDR3 nucleotides are TGCAGCGCGTGGACAGATGTCTACGAGCAGTACTTC.

The chain has TRBV30 and TRBJ2-7; 9 positions agree with TRBD1. The CDR3 has 12 amino acids. CDR1 is GTSNPN, CDR2 SVGIG, per germline (reference sequence). With 5 bases clipped from V and 3 bases from J, the junction kept 2 bases outside the gene matches. The CDR3 loop reads CAWGTGSYEQYF. CDR3 DNA sequence: TGTGCCTGGGGGACAGGGAGCTACGAGCAGTACTTC.

The gene calls are TRBV4-1 and TRBJ2-1; 8 bases map to TRBD2. This CDR3 spans 16 amino acids. Germline V gene lookup returns CDR1 MGHRA and CDR2 YSYEKL. After removal of 1 base from V and 7 bases from J, the junction contained 9 bases not matched to a gene. The CDR3 nucleotides read TGCGCCAGCAGCCAAGCGATTAGCGGGATAAGGAATGAGCAGTTCTTC. Amino acid sequence: CASSQAISGIRNEQFF.

This chain connects TRBV9 to TRBJ2-2, with D hard to call. V lost 4 bases and J 1 base, leaving 14 bases between the germline ends. The germline V gene encodes CDR1 SGDLS and CDR2 YYNGEE. This CDR3 is built from 16 residues. The CDR3 DNA sequence: TGTGCCAGCAGCAATACAGCTTACTTGAACACCGGGGAGCTGTTTTTT. It yields the protein CASSNTAYLNTGELFF.

This clone was counted a few times. The genes are TRBV7-2 and TRBJ2-5; no reliable D call. V gave up 1 base and J gave up 5 bases, with 5 bases separating them. The V gene's germline CDR1 is SGHTA and CDR2 FQGNSA. The length of the CDR3 is 12 residues. This CDR3 is CASSLVPETQYF. The CDR3 coding sequence is TGTGCCAGCAGCTTAGTTCCGGAGACCCAGTACTTC. The full variable domain, with the rest looked up from reference TRBV7-2 and TRBJ2-5, is GAGVSQSPSNKVTEKGKDVELRCDPISGHTALYWYRQSLGQGLEFLIYFQGNSAPDKSGLPSDRFSAERTGGSVSTLTIQRTQQEDSAVYLCASSLVPETQYFGPGTRLLVL.

This clone was found once. This chain uses TRBV18 with TRBJ2-7; D remains ambiguous. Deletions cut 5 bases from V and 5 bases from J, with 16 bases between. Germline CDR1 is KGHSH and CDR2 is LQKENI. This CDR3 is built from 14 residues. The CDR3 DNA reads as TGTGCCAGCTCAGTCGCCAACGTGGGTGACGAGCAGTACTTC. Translated: CASSVANVGDEQYF.

This clone was detected only a few times. This chain links TRBV11-2 with TRBJ2-7, with D maybe TRBD2 (6 bases). This CDR3 region has 15 residues. The V gene lost 5 bases and the J gene lost 2 bases, with 16 bases spanning the gap. Per germline, CDR1 SGHAT and CDR2 FQNNGV. CDR3 protein: CASSLSAGRTYEQYF. CDR3 nucleotide sequence: TGTGCCAGCAGCCTATCGGCGGGACGGACCTACGAGCAGTACTTC. Together with reference TRBV11-2 and TRBJ2-7, the CDR3 gives the full variable domain: EAGVAQSPRYKIIEKRQSVAFWCNPISGHATLYWYQQILGQGPKLLIQFQNNGVVDDSQLPKDRFSAERLKGVDSTLKIQPAKLEDSAVYLCASSLSAGRTYEQYFGPGTRLTVT.

The chain links TRBV13 to TRBJ1-2; D is unresolved. The V gene's germline CDR1 is PRHDT and CDR2 FYEKMQ (reference sequence). This CDR3 is 15 amino acids long. V was pared by 1 base and J by 7 bases, with 16 bases between. The CDR3: CASSLELGRDLGYTF. The CDR3 bases are TGTGCCAGCAGCTTAGAACTTGGGCGGGATCTTGGCTACACCTTC.

The genes are TRBV25-1 and TRBJ2-2; no definite D call. The CDR3 totals 13 residues. V gave up 6 bases and J gave up 5 bases, with 10 bases separating them. Germline V lookup: CDR1 MGHDK, CDR2 SYGVNS. CDR3 in amino acids: CASRLPGTGELFF. DNA of the CDR3: TGTGCCAGCAGGCTCCCGGGTACCGGGGAGCTGTTTTTT.

The rearrangement uses TRBV5-4 and TRBJ1-1, with no clear D. This CDR3 is 15 amino acids long. Trimming shortened V by 1 base and J by 7 bases, and 17 bases separated the two germline ends. From germline, CDR1 is SGHNT and CDR2 YYREEE (reference sequence). This chain's CDR3 is CASSLSGEGLGEAFF. DNA of the CDR3: TGTGCCAGCAGCTTGAGTGGAGAAGGTTTAGGTGAAGCTTTCTTT. The full variable domain, with the rest looked up from reference TRBV5-4 and TRBJ1-1, is ETGVTQSPTHLIKTRGQQVTLRCSSQSGHNTVSWYQQALGQGPQFIFQYYREEENGRGNFPPRFSGLQFPNYSSELNVNALELDDSALYLCASSLSGEGLGEAFFGQGTRLTVV.

This sequence joins TRBV5-1 and TRBJ2-1; maybe TRBD2 (6 bases). This CDR3 has 14 residues. V was cut by 5 bases and J by 3 bases, with 12 bases left in between. Germline V gives CDR1 SGHRS, CDR2 YFSETQ. CDR3 protein: CASSRAGDYNEQFF. DNA for the CDR3: TGCGCCAGCAGTCGAGCGGGTGACTACAATGAGCAGTTCTTC.

The gene calls are TRBV7-2 and TRBJ2-1; D gene ambiguous. The CDR3 length is 14 residues. Germline lookup yields CDR1 SGHTA and CDR2 FQGNSA. V was pared by 2 bases and J by 3 bases, with 8 bases between. In nucleotides, the CDR3 is TGTGCCAGCAGCTTACAAACAAGCTACAATGAGCAGTTCTTC. It specifies CASSLQTSYNEQFF.

This clone was counted many times. V is TRBV7-6 and J is TRBJ1-1; 8 bases match TRBD1. The CDR3 extends over 13 amino acids. J lost 3 bases, V lost 4 bases, and 1 base had no gene match. CDR1 and CDR2 (germline): SGHVS, FNYEAQ. The CDR3 DNA follows: TGTGCCAGCAGCTCACAGGGGGACACTGAAGCTTTCTTT. It yields the protein CASSSQGDTEAFF.

In nucleotides, the CDR3 is TGTGCCAGTAGTATCTCCCCGAACGGCGGCTACACCTTC. The encoded protein is CASSISPNGGYTF. V and J are TRBV19 and TRBJ1-2; D gene uncertain. Germline assignment: CDR1 LNHDA and CDR2 SQIVND (reference sequence). CDR3 length: 13 residues. The V gene lost 3 bases and the J gene lost 8 bases, with 13 bases spanning the gap.

J is TRBJ1-5 and V is TRBV7-2; 8 positions match TRBD1. The junction had 12 bases not matched to a gene; V was cut back by 5 bases and J by 0 bases. The CDR3 loop spans 18 amino acids. Germline V lookup: CDR1 SGHTA, CDR2 FQGNSA. The CDR3 nucleotides read TGTGCCAGCAGCAATACCCAGGGGGCGAGGGATAGCAATCAGCCCCAGCATTTT. It encodes CASSNTQGARDSNQPQHF. Filled out from reference TRBV7-2 and TRBJ1-5, the complete variable domain reads GAGVSQSPSNKVTEKGKDVELRCDPISGHTALYWYRQSLGQGLEFLIYFQGNSAPDKSGLPSDRFSAERTGGSVSTLTIQRTQQEDSAVYLCASSNTQGARDSNQPQHFGDGTRLSIL.

The chain recombines TRBV7-3 with TRBJ2-3; D gene uncertain. The V end lost 5 bases, the J end lost 6 bases, and 9 bases lay between the germline ends. The CDR3 runs 12 residues. In germline, CDR1 is SGHTA, CDR2 FQGTGA. CDR3 loop: CASSPIMDTQYF. Written as DNA, the CDR3 is TGTGCCAGCAGCCCCATCATGGATACGCAGTATTTT.

This chain uses TRBV9 with TRBJ2-1, with D tentatively TRBD2 (6 bases). CDR3 size: 15 residues. Germline CDR1 reads SGDLS; CDR2 reads YYNGEE. Trimming took 0 bases from V and 8 from J, leaving 15 bases between them. The CDR3 loop reads CASSVVGHSGDEQFF. CDR3 nucleotide sequence: TGTGCCAGCAGCGTAGTCGGCCACTCGGGGGATGAGCAGTTCTTC.

V and J are TRBV2 and TRBJ1-5; tentative D call: TRBD1 (5 bases). With 5 bases removed from V and 0 bases from J, the gap between germline ends came to 8 bases. CDR3 length: 14 amino acids. In germline, CDR1 is SNHLY, CDR2 FYNNEI. The CDR3 region is CASSMGDSNQPQHF. CDR3 bases: TGTGCCAGCAGTATGGGGGATAGCAATCAGCCCCAGCATTTT.

V usage is TRBV7-3 and J usage is TRBJ2-3; D might be TRBD2 (5 bases). The germline V and J ends were trimmed by 6 bases and 5 bases, with 12 bases remaining between them. The CDR3 is 13 residues long. Germline lookup yields CDR1 SGHTA and CDR2 FQGTGA. CDR3 nucleotide sequence: TGTGCCAGCAGTAGCGTCCGGGGAGATACGCAGTATTTT. Amino acid sequence: CASSSVRGDTQYF.

The DNA of the CDR3 is TGTGCCAGCGAAAGTGAGGGGAATCTTAACTATGGCTACACCTTC. Translated, it gives CASESEGNLNYGYTF. The genes are TRBV28 and TRBJ1-2; a weak D match, TRBD1 (5 bases). There are 15 residues in the CDR3. V was clipped by 8 bases and J by 1 base, with 17 bases between them. Germline CDR1 MDHEN, CDR2 SYDVKM.

The chain joins TRBV6-5 to TRBJ1-2, with 9 positions matching TRBD1. V lost 6 bases to trimming and J lost 7 bases; unmatched junction nucleotides: 0. The CDR3 runs 11 residues. Germline V gene data show CDR1 as MNHEY and CDR2 as SVGAGI. The CDR3 DNA sequence: TGTGCCAGCAGGACAGGGGGTGGCTACACCTTC. This gives the protein CASRTGGGYTF.